The rows below give T cell receptor beta chains drawn from one sample of a study of PD-1 blockade in classical Hodgkin lymphoma. Clones were read by immunoSEQ multiplex PCR, and TCRdb kept only the in-frame ones, dropping some. The table includes 90,000 to 100,000 clones, roughly 90% detected once. The specimen comprised peripheral blood mononuclear cells (PBMCs), sampled at baseline. Receptors were obtained from a human donor with classical Hodgkin lymphoma. CDR3s include the opening cysteine and the closing phenylalanine or tryptophan. Each record gives: V gene, J gene, D gene, clone size, CDR3 protein, CDR3 DNA. The D gene is left open where the match is weak. Clone size is given for some rows only: seen once, a few or many times, or a class if the clone is expanded.

v_call: TRBV19; j_call: TRBJ1-1; d_call: NA; clone_size: NA; cdr3_aa: CASSMRPEAFF; cdr3_nt: TGTGCCAGTAGTATGAGGCCTGAAGCTTTCTTT
v_call: TRBV18; j_call: TRBJ2-2; d_call: TRBD2; clone_size: NA; cdr3_aa: CASSSGLAGGPDTGELFF; cdr3_nt: TGTGCCAGCTCATCGGGACTAGCGGGAGGGCCGGACACCGGGGAGCTGTTTTTT
v_call: TRBV7-2; j_call: TRBJ2-2; d_call: NA; clone_size: NA; cdr3_aa: CASSLALPELFF; cdr3_nt: TGTGCCAGCAGCTTAGCCTTACCCGAGCTGTTTTTT
v_call: TRBV9; j_call: TRBJ1-2; d_call: NA; clone_size: NA; cdr3_aa: CASSVGRDGYTF; cdr3_nt: TGTGCCAGCAGCGTAGGTCGGGATGGCTACACCTTC
v_call: TRBV18; j_call: TRBJ2-7; d_call: NA; clone_size: NA; cdr3_aa: CASSPPFQGSNEQYF; cdr3_nt: TGTGCCAGCTCACCACCGTTTCAGGGGTCCAACGAGCAGTACTTC
v_call: TRBV7-3; j_call: TRBJ2-1; d_call: TRBD2; clone_size: NA; cdr3_aa: CASSLTASGRRINEQFF; cdr3_nt: TGTGCCAGCAGCTTAACCGCTAGCGGGAGACGAATTAATGAGCAGTTCTTC
v_call: TRBV4-1; j_call: TRBJ1-5; d_call: TRBD1; clone_size: NA; cdr3_aa: CASSPIDRARQPQHF; cdr3_nt: TGCGCCAGCAGCCCAATCGACAGGGCACGGCAGCCCCAGCATTTT
v_call: TRBV7-7; j_call: TRBJ2-2; d_call: NA; clone_size: NA; cdr3_aa: CASSNLPGPRNTGELFF; cdr3_nt: TGTGCTAGCAGCAATCTACCGGGACCAAGAAACACCGGGGAGCTGTTTTTT
v_call: TRBV9; j_call: TRBJ1-1; d_call: NA; clone_size: few; cdr3_aa: CASSVATPNTEAFF; cdr3_nt: TGTGCCAGCAGCGTAGCAACGCCGAACACTGAAGCTTTCTTT
v_call: TRBV7-9; j_call: TRBJ1-1; d_call: NA; clone_size: NA; cdr3_aa: CASSGPGVKATEAFF; cdr3_nt: TGTGCCAGCAGCGGGCCAGGGGTAAAGGCCACTGAAGCTTTCTTT
v_call: TRBV19; j_call: TRBJ1-2; d_call: NA; clone_size: NA; cdr3_aa: CASSYGVAGYTF; cdr3_nt: TGTGCCAGTAGTTACGGGGTTGCGGGCTACACCTTC
v_call: TRBV18; j_call: TRBJ1-4; d_call: TRBD1; clone_size: once; cdr3_aa: CASSPAGTGAEKLFF; cdr3_nt: TGTGCCAGCTCACCAGCCGGGACAGGGGCTGAAAAACTGTTTTTT
v_call: TRBV25-1; j_call: TRBJ2-1; d_call: TRBD2; clone_size: NA; cdr3_aa: CASTPLAGVHNEQFF; cdr3_nt: TGTGCCAGCACTCCACTAGCGGGAGTCCACAATGAGCAGTTCTTC
v_call: TRBV9; j_call: TRBJ2-5; d_call: TRBD2; clone_size: NA; cdr3_aa: CASSVDPRTSDPETQYF; cdr3_nt: TGTGCCAGCAGCGTAGACCCCCGGACTAGCGACCCAGAGACCCAGTACTTC
v_call: TRBV5-1; j_call: TRBJ1-1; d_call: NA; clone_size: NA; cdr3_aa: CASSTSTGSGGFF; cdr3_nt: TGCGCCAGCAGCACCTCGACAGGCTCTGGGGGTTTCTTT
v_call: TRBV5-4; j_call: TRBJ2-1; d_call: NA; clone_size: NA; cdr3_aa: CASSWDWASYNEQFF; cdr3_nt: TGTGCCAGCAGCTGGGACTGGGCCTCCTACAATGAGCAGTTCTTC
v_call: TRBV4-1; j_call: TRBJ2-2; d_call: TRBD2; clone_size: once; cdr3_aa: CASSSGLAGAGELFF; cdr3_nt: TGCGCCAGCAGCTCCGGACTAGCGGGAGCCGGGGAGCTGTTTTTT
v_call: TRBV6-1; j_call: TRBJ2-1; d_call: TRBD2; clone_size: NA; cdr3_aa: CASSTLAGGPREQFF; cdr3_nt: TGTGCCAGCAGTACCCTAGCGGGAGGGCCGAGAGAGCAGTTCTTC
v_call: TRBV14; j_call: TRBJ2-3; d_call: NA; clone_size: NA; cdr3_aa: CASSQIQGEGHPDTQYF; cdr3_nt: TGTGCCAGCAGCCAGATCCAGGGGGAGGGCCATCCAGATACGCAGTATTTT
v_call: TRBV6-5; j_call: TRBJ2-7; d_call: NA; clone_size: NA; cdr3_aa: CASSYPEKPGEQYF; cdr3_nt: TGTGCCAGCAGTTACCCCGAGAAACCCGGTGAGCAGTACTTC
v_call: TRBV7-6; j_call: TRBJ2-1; d_call: NA; clone_size: NA; cdr3_aa: CASSHRGGGPDNEQFF; cdr3_nt: TGTGCCAGCAGCCACCGAGGGGGGGGACCTGACAATGAGCAGTTCTTC
v_call: TRBV19; j_call: TRBJ1-2; d_call: NA; clone_size: NA; cdr3_aa: CASSTGQNYGYTF; cdr3_nt: TGTGCCAGTAGTACGGGACAAAACTATGGCTACACCTTC
v_call: TRBV5-4; j_call: TRBJ1-2; d_call: TRBD1; clone_size: few; cdr3_aa: CASHSTGTPGYTF; cdr3_nt: TGTGCCAGCCACTCGACAGGGACACCTGGATACACCTTC
v_call: TRBV2; j_call: TRBJ2-5; d_call: TRBD1; clone_size: NA; cdr3_aa: CARSQGAAETQYF; cdr3_nt: TGTGCCAGATCACAGGGGGCGGCAGAGACCCAGTACTTC
v_call: TRBV4-1; j_call: TRBJ2-5; d_call: TRBD1; clone_size: NA; cdr3_aa: CASSQVGQQETQYF; cdr3_nt: TGCGCCAGCAGCCAGGTGGGACAGCAAGAGACCCAGTACTTC
v_call: TRBV28; j_call: TRBJ1-5; d_call: NA; clone_size: NA; cdr3_aa: CASRIMTLGPSIQPQHF; cdr3_nt: TGTGCCAGCAGGATTATGACCCTGGGACCGTCCATCCAGCCCCAGCATTTT
v_call: TRBV6-5; j_call: TRBJ2-5; d_call: NA; clone_size: NA; cdr3_aa: CASSRRVGGETQYF; cdr3_nt: TGTGCCAGCAGTCGGAGGGTGGGCGGGGAGACCCAGTACTTC
v_call: TRBV30; j_call: TRBJ2-3; d_call: NA; clone_size: NA; cdr3_aa: CAWSVEADTQYF; cdr3_nt: TGTGCCTGGAGTGTGGAAGCAGATACGCAGTATTTT
v_call: TRBV28; j_call: TRBJ1-2; d_call: NA; clone_size: NA; cdr3_aa: CASSFGDTYGYTF; cdr3_nt: TGTGCCAGCAGTTTCGGCGACACTTATGGCTACACCTTC
v_call: TRBV6-5; j_call: TRBJ1-4; d_call: NA; clone_size: NA; cdr3_aa: CASSYRQGTVEKLFF; cdr3_nt: TGTGCCAGCAGTTACCGGCAGGGTACTGTAGAAAAACTGTTTTTT
v_call: TRBV30; j_call: TRBJ2-3; d_call: NA; clone_size: few; cdr3_aa: CAWSVQVDTDTQYF; cdr3_nt: TGTGCCTGGAGTGTTCAGGTAGACACAGATACGCAGTATTTT
v_call: TRBV6-1; j_call: TRBJ2-5; d_call: NA; clone_size: once; cdr3_aa: CASSEVQGSFQETQYF; cdr3_nt: TGTGCCAGCAGTGAAGTGCAGGGGAGCTTCCAAGAGACCCAGTACTTC
v_call: TRBV2; j_call: TRBJ2-3; d_call: TRBD1; clone_size: NA; cdr3_aa: CASLHRDRSTDTQYF; cdr3_nt: TGTGCCAGCCTCCACCGGGACAGGAGCACAGATACGCAGTATTTT
v_call: TRBV11-2; j_call: TRBJ2-7; d_call: TRBD2; clone_size: NA; cdr3_aa: CASSNGLAGAYEQYF; cdr3_nt: TGTGCCAGCAGCAACGGACTAGCGGGAGCCTACGAGCAGTACTTC
v_call: TRBV7-9; j_call: TRBJ2-7; d_call: NA; clone_size: NA; cdr3_aa: CASSLNQGISDF; cdr3_nt: TGTGCCAGCAGCCTTAACCAGGGAATCTCGGACTTC
v_call: TRBV30; j_call: TRBJ2-7; d_call: TRBD2; clone_size: NA; cdr3_aa: CAWSVLGTSGRVSYEQYF; cdr3_nt: TGTGCCTGGAGTGTACTCGGGACTAGCGGGAGGGTCTCCTACGAGCAGTACTTC
v_call: TRBV27; j_call: TRBJ2-7; d_call: NA; clone_size: NA; cdr3_aa: CASSLWGPGERSYEQYF; cdr3_nt: TGTGCCAGCAGTTTATGGGGACCAGGGGAGAGGTCCTACGAGCAGTACTTC
v_call: TRBV28; j_call: TRBJ2-7; d_call: NA; clone_size: NA; cdr3_aa: CASSQPRAGFYEQYF; cdr3_nt: TGTGCCAGCAGCCAACCGAGGGCAGGGTTCTACGAGCAGTACTTC
v_call: TRBV6-1; j_call: TRBJ2-7; d_call: NA; clone_size: NA; cdr3_aa: CASSDLYEQYF; cdr3_nt: TGTGCCAGCAGTGATCTCTACGAGCAGTACTTC
v_call: TRBV5-1; j_call: TRBJ2-1; d_call: TRBD2; clone_size: NA; cdr3_aa: CASSPGLAGHNEQFF; cdr3_nt: TGCGCCAGCAGCCCGGGACTAGCGGGGCACAATGAGCAGTTCTTC
v_call: TRBV27; j_call: TRBJ1-4; d_call: NA; clone_size: NA; cdr3_aa: CASSLEGTSGEKLFF; cdr3_nt: TGTGCCAGCAGTTTGGAGGGCACGTCAGGCGAAAAACTGTTTTTT
v_call: TRBV28; j_call: TRBJ1-2; d_call: NA; clone_size: NA; cdr3_aa: CAASSRSQGYGYTF; cdr3_nt: TGTGCCGCCAGCAGCCGAAGCCAGGGGTATGGCTACACCTTC
v_call: TRBV10-3; j_call: TRBJ1-3; d_call: TRBD1; clone_size: NA; cdr3_aa: CAVSGGVGSGNTIYF; cdr3_nt: TGTGCCGTCTCAGGGGGCGTGGGCTCTGGAAACACCATATATTTT
v_call: TRBV28; j_call: TRBJ1-3; d_call: TRBD1; clone_size: once; cdr3_aa: CASTQGGAYSGNTIYF; cdr3_nt: TGTGCCAGCACCCAGGGGGGGGCCTACTCTGGAAACACCATATATTTT
v_call: TRBV27; j_call: TRBJ2-7; d_call: NA; clone_size: NA; cdr3_aa: CASRGQGGYEQYF; cdr3_nt: TGTGCCAGCAGGGGACAAGGGGGCTACGAGCAGTACTTC
v_call: TRBV5-3; j_call: TRBJ1-3; d_call: NA; clone_size: NA; cdr3_aa: CARSSYTDCSGNTIYF; cdr3_nt: TGTGCCAGAAGCTCTTACACCGACTGCTCTGGAAACACCATATATTTT
v_call: TRBV10-2; j_call: TRBJ2-7; d_call: NA; clone_size: NA; cdr3_aa: CASSFPGTYEQYF; cdr3_nt: TGCGCCAGCAGCTTTCCAGGGACCTACGAGCAGTACTTC
v_call: TRBV27; j_call: TRBJ1-1; d_call: TRBD1; clone_size: NA; cdr3_aa: CASSSTYQGASEAFF; cdr3_nt: TGTGCCAGCAGTTCAACTTATCAGGGGGCGTCTGAAGCTTTCTTT
v_call: TRBV7-9; j_call: TRBJ2-5; d_call: TRBD2; clone_size: NA; cdr3_aa: CASSLNSLAGVVETQYF; cdr3_nt: TGTGCCAGCAGCTTAAACTCCCTAGCGGGAGTCGTTGAGACCCAGTACTTC
v_call: TRBV28; j_call: TRBJ2-3; d_call: NA; clone_size: once; cdr3_aa: CASSFLGRTSTDTQYF; cdr3_nt: TGTGCCAGCAGTTTTCTAGGGCGAACTAGCACAGATACGCAGTATTTT
v_call: TRBV10-3; j_call: TRBJ2-5; d_call: NA; clone_size: NA; cdr3_aa: CAIRAGSQWQETQYF; cdr3_nt: TGTGCCATCAGGGCGGGGAGTCAGTGGCAAGAGACCCAGTACTTC
v_call: TRBV18; j_call: TRBJ2-1; d_call: NA; clone_size: NA; cdr3_aa: CASSPPSLGQFF; cdr3_nt: TGTGCCAGCTCACCACCCTCTCTAGGGCAGTTCTTC
v_call: TRBV5-1; j_call: TRBJ1-4; d_call: TRBD1; clone_size: NA; cdr3_aa: CASSPGQGAWEKLFF; cdr3_nt: TGCGCCAGCAGCCCAGGACAGGGGGCGTGGGAAAAACTGTTTTTT